The 13 T cell receptor beta chains in this list originate from one sample, sequenced in a study of shared clonotypes between healthy human individuals. Naive CD8 populations comprised CD45RO-negative cells positively selected for CCR7, excluding terminally differentiated effector memory CD45RA+ cells. Here immunoSEQ multiplex PCR was the method, and the copy in TCRdb shows in-frame clones only, minus some. The repertoire has about 2,200,000 clones, about 93% of them found once; the top ten carry more than 1.5%. Sequenced: naive CD8+ T cells from PBMCs. These receptors were taken from a man aged 18 to 30 in good health. Some clones in this sample may be carry-over from other donors' samples.

CDR3 bases: TGCGCCAGCAGCCCGGGACTAGCTGGTGAGCAGTTCTTC. Its translation is CASSPGLAGEQFF. This chain uses TRBV4-1 with TRBJ2-1; 9 bases are a match to TRBD2. With V trimmed by 4 bases and J by 9 bases, 4 bases remained unmatched. Looked up from germline, CDR1 is MGHRA and CDR2 is YSYEKL. The CDR3 has 13 residues.

The V and J genes are TRBV4-1 and TRBJ2-1, with D tentatively TRBD1 or TRBD2 (5 bases each). The V gene's germline CDR1 is MGHRA and CDR2 YSYEKL. This CDR3 comprises 12 residues. Trimming cost V 3 bases and J 8 bases, with 8 bases left between them. CDR3 DNA: TGCGCCAGCAGCCAGAGAGGGGATGAGCAGTTCTTC. Its protein is CASSQRGDEQFF.

The chain combines TRBV5-6 with TRBJ2-5; D gene uncertain. The CDR3 has 15 amino acids. CDR1 SGHDT and CDR2 YYEEEE come from the germline V gene. V lost 3 bases, J lost 2 bases, and 14 bases lay in between. CDR3 in amino acids: CASSSLWDMQETQYF. The DNA of the CDR3 is TGTGCCAGCAGCTCCCTGTGGGATATGCAAGAGACCCAGTACTTC.

A word on this clone: Other DNA variants within this sample encode the same CDR3. The rearrangement uses TRBV7-9 and TRBJ2-1, with a weak D call TRBD1 (5 bases). Trimming shortened V by 1 base and J by 1 base, and 8 bases separated the two germline ends. The CDR3 has 15 amino acids. CDR1 and CDR2 from the germline V gene are SEHNR and FQNEAQ (reference sequence). This chain's CDR3 is CASSLVQGSYNEQFF. CDR3 coding DNA: TGTGCCAGCAGCTTAGTCCAGGGATCCTACAATGAGCAGTTCTTC.

CDR3 in DNA: TGTGCCAGCAGTTACAGTAGCGGGAGTTTTGCCGGGGAGCTGTTTTTT. Protein sequence: CASSYSSGSFAGELFF. The chain links TRBV6-6 to TRBJ2-2; 9 bases map to TRBD2. The CDR3 covers 16 residues. Germline V gene lookup returns CDR1 MNHNY and CDR2 SVGAGI (reference sequence). The V segment lost 2 bases and the J segment 6 bases; nucleotides outside the gene matches: 7.

The chain is built from TRBV7-2 and TRBJ2-7; a possible D gene is TRBD2 (6 bases). The CDR3 has 15 amino acids. Germline CDR1 SGHTA, CDR2 FQGNSA. V was trimmed by 1 base and J by 1 base, leaving 11 bases between them. CDR3 DNA: TGTGCCAGCAGCTTAGGGCCTAGCGATTCCTACGAGCAGTACTTC. It is translated as CASSLGPSDSYEQYF.

This chain joins TRBV19 and TRBJ2-3, with D hard to call. The CDR3 spans 15 residues. Germline V gene data show CDR1 as LNHDA and CDR2 as SQIVND (reference sequence). The V end lost 3 bases, the J end lost 6 bases, and 16 bases lay between the germline ends. CDR3 DNA sequence: TGTGCCAGTAGTATGTTTGTCAGCGTCTCGGATACGCAGTATTTT. Protein: CASSMFVSVSDTQYF.

The V and J genes are TRBV4-1 and TRBJ2-7; no clear D. The CDR3 spans 15 residues. In germline, CDR1 is MGHRA, CDR2 YSYEKL. Trimming took 0 bases from V and 1 from J, leaving 10 bases between them. This CDR3 reads CASSQEPRISYEQYF. CDR3 nucleotide sequence: TGCGCCAGCAGCCAAGAGCCAAGAATTTCCTACGAGCAGTACTTC.

The chain couples TRBV7-3 to TRBJ2-7, with 8 positions matching TRBD1. V shed 5 bases, J shed 3 bases, and the junction held 9 bases outside the gene matches. CDR1 and CDR2 from the germline V gene are SGHTA and FQGTGA. The CDR3 is 15 amino acids. The CDR3 DNA follows: TGTGCCAGCAGCCCCGGACAGGGTCGGGGCTACGAGCAGTACTTC. This encodes CASSPGQGRGYEQYF. Variable domain in full (rest from reference TRBV7-3 and TRBJ2-7): GAGVSQTPSNKVTEKGKYVELRCDPISGHTALYWYRQSLGQGPEFLIYFQGTGAADDSGLPNDRFFAVRPEGSVSTLKIQRTERGDSAVYLCASSPGQGRGYEQYFGPGTRLTVT.

The genes are TRBV7-8 and TRBJ2-1; 7 nucleotides line up with TRBD1. The V segment lost 2 bases and the J segment 1 base; nucleotides outside the gene matches: 2. The V gene's germline CDR1 is SGHVS and CDR2 FQNEAQ. The length of the CDR3 is 15 residues. As DNA, the CDR3 is TGTGCCAGCAGCTTATCCAGGGGGTCCTACAATGAGCAGTTCTTC. Its translation is CASSLSRGSYNEQFF.

Points on this clone: It is unclear where the CDR3 begins or ends on the DNA, so no DNA is shown, and the CDR3 is as TCRdb lists it. V usage is TRBV27 and J usage is TRBJ2-7; the table gives TRBD1 as D, unverified against the DNA. The CDR3 has 15 amino acids, counting both end residues. CDR1 and CDR2 from the germline V gene are MNHEY and SMNVEV (reference sequence). This chain's CDR3 is CASSFLAGSTYEQYF.

This clone has only one observation. The chain recombines TRBV7-9 with TRBJ2-1; D is ambiguous. CDR3 length equals 15 residues. Trimming pared 5 bases from V and 4 bases from J, leaving 15 bases between. Per the germline V gene, CDR1 is SEHNR and CDR2 is FQNEAQ (reference sequence). CDR3 DNA sequence: TGTGCCAGCAGCCCACTCACGGGCCTTTACAATGAGCAGTTCTTC. Protein sequence: CASSPLTGLYNEQFF.

V gene TRBV19 combines with J gene TRBJ1-5; D call uncertain. This CDR3 has 13 residues. CDR1 is LNHDA and CDR2 is SQIVND in the germline V gene (reference sequence). V was pared by 3 bases and J by 4 bases, with 7 bases between. CDR3 loop: CASSIMDNQPQHF. CDR3 in DNA: TGTGCCAGTAGTATTATGGATAATCAGCCCCAGCATTTT.